This TCR beta chain is from a study of response to subunit inactivated influenza vaccine (dated by TCRdb to the late 2010s). As for the study more broadly: To follow how T cells responded to a trivalent subunit inactivated influenza vaccine, the researchers relied on deep quantitative profiling of the T cell receptor repertoire.

Beyond this particular receptor, the publication reports: According to the authors, only a limited number of new T cells may be recruited by each seasonal influenza vaccination.

Library prep was done by RT-PCR. Sequencing relied on an Illumina HiSeq 2500. TCRdb cleaned the public reads at Q25 with fastp, built clones with MiXCR and kept in-frame beta chains. All rows with the same CDR3 protein become a single entry with the most common DNA and genes. The sample table holds hundreds of thousands of distinct CDR3 sequences, of which approximately 15% were seen once. 6.5% to 8.5% of the sample belongs to the ten largest clones. With respect to this clonotype: It lacks a known antigen. Base-call qualities are not available, and no considerably larger clone is one nucleotide away.

The germline V gene encodes CDR1 SGDLS and CDR2 YYNGEE. The CDR3 sequence holds 14 residues, the cysteine and phenylalanine included. Here the CDR3 DNA is all that survives: 42 bases in frame from base 1. The germline ends are 10 bases apart after V is trimmed by 6 bases and J by 1 base. The sequence is built from TRBV9 and TRBJ2-2, and the D gene may be TRBD2, 5 bases matching. Sequencing used PBMCs from blood, obtained around 14 days before vaccination. The receptor's source is a man aged 45-65 years who received an inactivated influenza vaccine. Donor details come from another sample of the same person, matched by shared clones. The nucleotide sequence reads as follows: TGTGCCAGCACCGGGGTCGAGAACACCGGGGAGCTGTTTTTT. The resulting protein is CASTGVENTGELFF.